This record concerns one TCR beta chain sequence. The antigen this receptor binds is unknown. Base qualities are missing; no much larger clone stands one base away. Library preparation employed 5' RACE. The instrument given in TCRdb is Illumina HiSeq 2500. A second roughly 6 to 11 cycle PCR used a sample-barcoded 5' primer and a J-beta primer mix. A template-switch 5' adaptor carrying 12 random nucleotides introduced a unique molecular identifier onto each TCR beta cDNA molecule. Each sample yielded at least 2.5 million CDR3-containing paired-end reads. The Mint cDNA synthesis kit, primed by a TRBC-specific oligonucleotide, was used to synthesize first-strand cDNA from all RNA. Following uracil-DNA glycosylase treatment, all cDNA underwent a first 18-cycle PCR with the universal primers M1SS and BC2_uni_R. The paper's processing steps were these. Normalization of each sample was performed by random selection of 1 million high-quality reads, each carrying a distinct molecular identifier. Instead of being binned into consensus sequences, reads that shared molecular identifiers were thrown out. MiTCR, set to a Q25 quality threshold and the strictest error-elimination algorithm, was used for CDR3 identification, clonotype clustering and error correction. Lower-bound total TCR beta diversity was estimated with a nonparametric unseen species model using Euler transformation. TCRdb took the public reads, trimmed them with fastp at Q25, ran MiXCR for clone calling and kept in-frame beta chains. Duplicate CDR3 protein sequences are folded into a single record with the most common DNA and genes. The V and J calls and clone size come from TCRdb's table, not from the authors' own analysis. The sample table lists about 2 million distinct CDR3 sequences, about 49% of them with a count of one. The ten largest clonotypes hold about 2.1% of the sample.

The sample comes from a study of blood T cells in healthy people across ages (dated by TCRdb to the mid-2010s). As for the study more broadly: In model experiments, roughly one uniquely barcoded TCR beta cDNA molecule per two T cells was captured by template switching. Using deep sequencing normalized with unique cDNA molecular identifiers, the study measured how TCR beta repertoire diversity changes with age. Donors were grouped into four age groups: young (average approximately 15 years), middle-aged (around 39), aged (approximately 67) and long-lived (approximately 75). To avoid experimental bias, donors of different ages were spread randomly across the sequencing lanes. For two donors (one aged 18 to 29 and one aged 80 or older), the study analyzed two additional independent replicas of 1 million unique cDNA reads from the same blood draw. The investigation overall reported the following: A strong correlation was found between observed TCR beta diversity and the percentage of naive T cells measured by flow cytometry. Estimates of total diversity based on one million sequenced T cells were considered lower bounds and underestimates. Compared with the aged group, the long-lived group had more naive CD4+ T cells, fewer expanded clones and increased TCR diversity, a pattern suggesting age selection. Bulk unsorted PBMC profiling prevented conclusive comparison of naive and antigen-experienced compartments. Observed TCR beta diversity per million T cells fell roughly linearly with age, and a significant reduction was already apparent by age roughly 40. Because donor CMV infection status was unknown, age-related changes in expanded clonotypes were potentially confounded.

From the cysteine up to the phenylalanine, the CDR3 has a length of 16 residues. The retained sequence is limited to the CDR3, 48 bases, with the frame set at the first base. Between the V and J ends, shortened by 0 bases and 8 bases respectively, the junction contains 19 bases. Taken from the germline V gene, the CDR1 and CDR2 loops are LGHNA and YNFKEQ. Donors were 35 to 40 systemically healthy Caucasian individuals from Russia aged roughly 6 to 90 years. Ten milliliters of peripheral blood were drawn from each donor into EDTA-treated Vacutainer tubes. PBMCs were isolated by Ficoll-Paque density-gradient centrifugation, with at least 6.5 million obtained per sample. Trizol reagent was used to extract total RNA from PBMCs, with at least 5.5 micrograms per sample. For every donor, an aliquot of PBMCs went through flow cytometry to measure the percentages of naive CD45RAhigh/CD27high T cells.

The sequencing sample was made of blood. This TCR derives from a woman in her thirties or forties in good health. Recombination joined TRBV4-2 with TRBJ1-2; TRBD1 is a possible D gene, resting on 6 matching bases. The nucleotide sequence is TGTGCCAGCAGCCAAGATCTCCCTAAGTACAGGGAAGGCTACACCTTC. This gives the protein CASSQDLPKYREGYTF.